In its sample, the clone carrying this T cell receptor (beta chain) was seen a few times. Its antigen is unidentified. This sample stems from a study of blood T cells in healthy people across ages. Findings and limits, study-wide: CMV infection status of these donors was not known.

Sample donors were healthy Caucasian individuals that came from Russia, aged roughly 6 to 95. Each donor supplied about 9.6 milliliters of peripheral blood. The germline gives CDR1 DFQATT, CDR2 SNEGSKA (reference sequence). The J segment lost 7 bases and the V segment lost 3 bases, leaving 6 bases of the junction unmatched. This CDR3 comprises 14 residues. A second PCR of 7 to 11 cycles used a sample-barcoded 5' primer and a J-beta primer mix. Through a template-switch adaptor with 12 random nucleotides, each cDNA molecule received a tag. TCRdb reprocessed the 5' RACE reads with MiXCR, giving one entry per CDR3 protein. The sample includes some 370,000 distinct CDR3 sequences, roughly half of them seen just once.

The gene calls are TRBV20-1 and TRBJ2-1; 10 bases agree with TRBD2. The sequencing input was blood. This receptor was identified in a man aged 55 to 70 in good health. The CDR3 sequence: CSASSGRIYNEQFF. The DNA of the CDR3 is TGCAGTGCTAGTAGCGGGAGGATTTATAATGAGCAGTTCTTC.